These 21 T cell receptor beta chains share one sample of origin, sequenced in a study of primary melanoma T cells and metastatic recurrence. Repertoires were generated with immunoSEQ multiplex PCR, while TCRdb's copy carries only in-frame clones and drops some. The sample holds approximately 300 clones, over 70% seen once. The material sequenced was melanoma tumor tissue. These receptors came from a human donor with melanoma.

The chain links TRBV6-8 to TRBJ1-2; D is unresolved. The V and J ends lost 6 bases and 5 bases respectively, with 10 bases between them. The CDR3 covers 12 residues. The germline CDR1 and CDR2 sequences are MNHGY and SAAAGT. The CDR3 sequence: CASSNSMYGYTF. In nucleotides, the CDR3 is TGTGCCAGCAGCAATTCTATGTATGGCTACACCTTC.

The gene calls are TRBV1 and TRBJ2-3; the table assigns TRBD2, which was not confirmed against the DNA. TRBV1 is labeled a pseudogene. The CDR3 covers 16 residues. The DNA of the CDR3 is TGCGCCAGCAGCGCGATAGAGGGCCCGCGGACAGATACGCAGTATTTT. Residues: CASSAIEGPRTDTQYF.

The chain is built from TRBV18 and TRBJ2-1; D is perhaps TRBD2 (6 bases). The CDR3 runs 15 residues. Trimming left V 0 bases short and J 10 bases short, with 16 bases between. Germline V gene lookup returns CDR1 KGHSH and CDR2 LQKENI. CDR3 DNA: TGTGCCAGCTCACCACCGATTGGATTAGCGGCCGAGCAGTTCTTC. Translation: CASSPPIGLAAEQFF.

The chain combines TRBV6-8 with TRBJ2-7; the D is unclear. Germline V CDR1 and CDR2: MNHGY, SAAAGT. Trimming shortened V by 0 bases and J by 4 bases, and 7 bases separated the two germline ends. The CDR3 loop spans 13 amino acids. The CDR3 loop is CASSYSAEYEQYF. The CDR3 DNA follows: TGTGCCAGCAGTTACTCCGCGGAGTACGAGCAGTACTTC.

The V and J genes are TRBV6-8 and TRBJ1-6; TRBD1 is a possible D gene (5 bases). Germline V gives CDR1 MNHGY, CDR2 SAAAGT. The CDR3 has 16 amino acids. Trimming took 6 bases from V and 3 from J, leaving 15 bases between them. The chain's CDR3 is CASRRDGTVYNSPLHF. CDR3 DNA: TGTGCCAGCAGGCGGGACGGGACGGTCTATAATTCACCCCTCCACTTT.

This clone has just a few counts. V gene TRBV18 combines with J gene TRBJ2-5; D is undetermined. The CDR3 has 13 amino acids. Trimming stripped 0 bases from V and 4 bases from J, with 6 bases between. Germline CDR1 reads KGHSH; CDR2 reads LQKENI. In DNA, the CDR3 is TGTGCCAGCTCACCACCGGAAGGAGAGACCCAGTACTTC. Amino acids: CASSPPEGETQYF.

J is TRBJ1-2 and V is TRBV6-8, with 9 nucleotides matching TRBD1. This CDR3 comprises 16 residues. Germline assignment: CDR1 MNHGY and CDR2 SAAAGT. Germline trimming cut 2 bases from V and 4 bases from J; bases unmatched to any gene: 8. In DNA, the CDR3 is TGTGCCAGCAGTTACCCCTCCGGACAGGGGAGCTATGGCTACACCTTC. Translated: CASSYPSGQGSYGYTF.

This clone was detected a few times. The chain is built from TRBV19 and TRBJ1-3; D ambiguous. Deletions cut 3 bases from V and 1 base from J, with 10 bases between. The length of the CDR3 is 15 residues. Germline V gene lookup returns CDR1 LNHDA and CDR2 SQIVND (reference sequence). CDR3 coding DNA: TGTGCCAGTAGTATCTCTCAGCAATCTGGAAACACCATATATTTT. It specifies CASSISQQSGNTIYF. The full variable domain, with the rest looked up from reference TRBV19 and TRBJ1-3, is DGGITQSPKYLFRKEGQNVTLSCEQNLNHDAMYWYRQDPGQGLRLIYYSQIVNDFQKGDIAEGYSVSREKKESFPLTVTSAQKNPTAFYLCASSISQQSGNTIYFGEGSWLTVV.

The rearrangement links TRBV6-8 to TRBJ2-3; the D gene could be TRBD1 or TRBD2 (5 bases each). This CDR3 comprises 15 residues. The germline V gene has CDR1 MNHGY and CDR2 SAAAGT. Trimming took 2 bases from V and 6 from J, leaving 15 bases between them. The CDR3 bases are TGTGCCAGCAGTTACCCGGGGCGAAGGAGGGATACGCAGTATTTT. Translating gives CASSYPGRRRDTQYF.

The V call is TRBV6-8, the J call TRBJ2-1, with no clear D. This CDR3 is built from 12 residues. The germline V gene encodes CDR1 MNHGY and CDR2 SAAAGT. Trimming took 6 bases from V and 5 from J, leaving 8 bases between them. CDR3 nucleotides: TGTGCCAGCAGCCCAAGGAACAATGAGCAGTTCTTC. Translating it yields CASSPRNNEQFF.

This chain joins TRBV19 and TRBJ1-1, with D possibly matching TRBD1 (6 bases). This CDR3 comprises 13 residues. Germline CDR1 and CDR2: LNHDA and SQIVND (reference sequence). Trimming took off 4 bases at V and 1 base at J, with 7 bases between the two ends. The CDR3 bases are TGTGCCAGTAGTAACAGGGAGAACACTGAAGCTTTCTTT. Residues: CASSNRENTEAFF.

This clone was found once. One end of the junction fails to match germline, which may point to a read error. The V gene is TRBV19, the J gene TRBJ1-3; 8 positions agree with TRBD1. Per germline, CDR1 LNHDA and CDR2 SQIVND (reference sequence). The CDR3 contains 13 residues. CDR3 sequence: CTSTGGSGNTIYF. CDR3 nucleotides: TGTACCAGCACAGGGGGCTCTGGAAACACCATATATTTT.

The chain employs TRBV19 and TRBJ2-7; 10 bases are a match to TRBD1. This CDR3 comprises 16 residues. J lost 3 bases, V lost 5 bases, and 10 bases had no gene match. CDR1 is LNHDA and CDR2 is SQIVND in the germline V gene (reference sequence). CDR3 sequence (DNA): TGTGCCAGTAGTTACACACCGGGACAGGGGATCTACGAGCAGTACTTC. This encodes CASSYTPGQGIYEQYF. Filled out from reference TRBV19 and TRBJ2-7, the complete variable domain reads DGGITQSPKYLFRKEGQNVTLSCEQNLNHDAMYWYRQDPGQGLRLIYYSQIVNDFQKGDIAEGYSVSREKKESFPLTVTSAQKNPTAFYLCASSYTPGQGIYEQYFGPGTRLTVT.

This chain connects TRBV6-8 to TRBJ1-5, with D perhaps TRBD1 (5 bases). This CDR3 contains 14 residues. Germline V gives CDR1 MNHGY, CDR2 SAAAGT. V lost 5 bases and J 4 bases, leaving 12 bases between the germline ends. CDR3: CASSDGASNQPQHF. The CDR3 nucleotides are TGTGCCAGCAGTGACGGGGCTTCAAATCAGCCCCAGCATTTT.

CDR3 in amino acids: CAGGVSGGGGYTF. CDR3 coding DNA: TGTGCCGGCGGGGTGTCAGGGGGCGGTGGCTACACCTTC. V usage is TRBV19 and J usage is TRBJ1-2; 8 nucleotides line up with TRBD1. The CDR3 is 13 residues long. The V gene's germline CDR1 is LNHDA and CDR2 SQIVND (reference sequence). Trimming took 11 bases from V and 7 from J; bases not matched to a gene: 12.

The J gene is TRBJ2-3, the V gene TRBV7-5; TRBD1 is the table's D call and was not checked against the DNA. TRBV7-5 is termed a pseudogene. The CDR3 is made up of 15 amino acids. The CDR3 coding sequence is TGTGCCAGCAGCACCAGGCTACCTAGCACAGATACGCAGTATTTT. Translating gives CASSTRLPSTDTQYF.

V is TRBV19 and J is TRBJ2-3, with a possible D match to TRBD2 (7 bases). CDR1 and CDR2 (germline): LNHDA, SQIVND (reference sequence). The CDR3 has 14 amino acids. V gave up 3 bases and J gave up 6 bases, with 13 bases separating them. The CDR3 DNA is TGTGCCAGTAGTATCGGAGGGGGGGTGGATACGCAGTATTTT. Translating gives CASSIGGGVDTQYF.

This chain connects TRBV5-1 to TRBJ2-3; D is undetermined. Germline V gene data show CDR1 as SGHRS and CDR2 as YFSETQ. There are 16 residues in the CDR3. V gave up 6 bases and J gave up 1 base, with 18 bases separating them. The CDR3 sequence: CASTNSASLGTDTQYF. In DNA form, the CDR3 reads TGCGCCAGCACCAACTCGGCCAGCTTGGGCACAGATACGCAGTATTTT.

The chain carries TRBV6-8 and TRBJ2-3; no firm D call. The germline V and J ends were trimmed by 6 bases and 4 bases, with 8 bases remaining between them. The CDR3 is 12 residues long. Germline V gene sequence: CDR1 MNHGY, CDR2 SAAAGT. DNA for the CDR3: TGTGCCAGCAGGGAGACCGCAGATACGCAGTATTTT. Translated, it gives CASRETADTQYF.

This clone was counted between two and nine times. The chain joins TRBV11-3 to TRBJ2-5, with a possible D match to TRBD2 (6 bases). With 5 bases removed from V and 3 bases from J, the gap between germline ends came to 16 bases. The germline CDR1 and CDR2 sequences are SGHNT and YENEEA. This CDR3 has 15 residues. In DNA, the CDR3 is TGTGCCAGCAGCACCCGTTCTAGCGTCGAAGAGACCCAGTACTTC. As protein: CASSTRSSVEETQYF.

The chain has TRBV11-3 and TRBJ2-5; 8 bases fit TRBD1. Germline CDR1 is SGHNT and CDR2 is YENEEA. This CDR3 comprises 16 residues. V gave up 5 bases and J gave up 5 bases; unmatched junction bases: 13. In DNA, the CDR3 is TGTGCCAGCAGCGACGGACAGGGTGTGACATGGGAGACCCAGTACTTC. This encodes CASSDGQGVTWETQYF.